The 25 T cell receptor beta chains below were found in one sample sequenced in a study of blood T cell repertoires in COVID-19. The repertoire was sequenced with immunoSEQ multiplex PCR; TCRdb's copy has only in-frame clones and lacks some. The sample has approximately 94,000 clones, around four fifths seen once. Material: peripheral blood. These TCRs come from a man over 45 with active or convalescent COVID-19.

The chain combines TRBV5-1 with TRBJ1-5; a weak D match, TRBD1 (6 bases). This CDR3 is built from 13 residues. Trimming took 7 bases from V and 7 from J, leaving 15 bases between them. In germline, CDR1 is SGHRS, CDR2 YFSETQ. This CDR3 reads CASSDRLNQPQHF. The CDR3 nucleotides are TGCGCCAGCTCTGACAGGCTAAACCAGCCCCAGCATTTT.

The chain links TRBV28 to TRBJ2-2, with D maybe TRBD2 (5 bases). Per germline, CDR1 MDHEN and CDR2 SYDVKM. V lost 3 bases and J 6 bases, leaving 14 bases between the germline ends. The CDR3 totals 15 residues. The CDR3 DNA reads as TGTGCCAGCAGTTTGGGGAGATCCTTCCCCGGGGAGCTGTTTTTT. Residues: CASSLGRSFPGELFF.

The rearrangement joins TRBV7-2 to TRBJ2-7, with 7 bases identical to TRBD1. The CDR3 is 15 residues long. Germline V CDR1 and CDR2: SGHTA, FQGNSA. The trim removed 1 base at V and 7 bases at J, leaving 10 bases unmatched. DNA for the CDR3: TGTGCCAGCAGCTTAGTACCAGGGGGTATGGGAGAGCAGTACTTC. Translating it yields CASSLVPGGMGEQYF.

The count of this clone is one. The chain uses TRBV27 and TRBJ1-4, with D maybe TRBD1 (5 bases). The CDR3 contains 11 residues. V shed 7 bases and J shed 11 bases, with 11 bases lying between them. Germline assignment: CDR1 MNHEY and CDR2 SMNVEV (reference sequence). In DNA form, the CDR3 reads TGTGCCAGCACCCGTCGGGGGAAACTGTTTTTT. It is translated as CASTRRGKLFF.

This clone was seen more than once but under ten times. CDR3: CATSDPFQGPEYNEQFF. Written as DNA, the CDR3 is TGTGCCACCAGTGACCCCTTCCAGGGGCCAGAGTACAATGAGCAGTTCTTC. The chain joins TRBV24-1 to TRBJ2-1, with a tentative D call TRBD1 (6 bases). Per germline, CDR1 KGHDR and CDR2 SFDVKD. The CDR3 totals 17 residues. V gave up 4 bases and J gave up 4 bases, with 19 bases separating them.

V gene TRBV9 combines with J gene TRBJ2-2; TRBD1 aligns across 7 bases. The germline CDR1 and CDR2 sequences are SGDLS and YYNGEE. This CDR3 region has 14 residues. V trimming: 5 bases; J trimming: 4 bases; junction bases outside the gene matches: 5. The CDR3 region has the DNA TGTGCCAGCAGAAGGGGGCCGAGCACCGGGGAGCTGTTTTTT. Protein: CASRRGPSTGELFF.

V gene TRBV5-4 combines with J gene TRBJ2-5; possible D gene TRBD1, 6 bases. V lost 4 bases to trimming and J lost 7 bases, with 17 bases between them. The CDR3 is made up of 14 amino acids. CDR1 is SGHNT and CDR2 is YYREEE in the germline V gene (reference sequence). In DNA form, the CDR3 reads TGTGCCAGCAGCGTACTCGTAGAACAGGGGACCCAGTACTTC. Its protein is CASSVLVEQGTQYF.

V gene TRBV4-1 combines with J gene TRBJ2-5; possible D gene TRBD2, 5 bases. This CDR3 comprises 14 residues. Germline CDR1 and CDR2: MGHRA and YSYEKL. Trimming removed 1 base from V and 3 bases from J, with 9 bases in between. In nucleotides, the CDR3 is TGCGCCAGCAGCCAAGCCGGGCGGGAAGAGACCCAGTACTTC. This encodes CASSQAGREETQYF.

The gene calls are TRBV18 and TRBJ1-1; weak D call: TRBD1 (5 bases). The CDR3 contains 15 residues. Germline loops: CDR1 KGHSH, CDR2 LQKENI. Trimming took 6 bases from V and 3 from J, leaving 17 bases between them. The CDR3 is CASSKTWQGDTEAFF. DNA for the CDR3: TGTGCCAGCTCTAAAACCTGGCAGGGCGACACTGAAGCTTTCTTT.

V is TRBV10-1 and J is TRBJ1-6; 8 bases are a match to TRBD1. The V gene end was trimmed by 9 bases and the J gene end by 0 bases; junction bases not matched to a gene: 10. The CDR3 runs 17 residues. CDR1 is WNHNN and CDR2 is SYGVQD in the germline V gene (reference sequence). CDR3 protein: CASTSGQEYSYNSPLHF. The CDR3 DNA reads TGCGCCAGTACCTCGGGACAGGAGTACTCCTATAATTCACCCCTCCACTTT.

The V gene is TRBV5-1, the J gene TRBJ2-2, with TRBD1 identical over 8 bases. Germline CDR1 is SGHRS and CDR2 is YFSETQ. The junction had 9 bases not matched to a gene; V was cut back by 4 bases and J by 4 bases. CDR3 length equals 16 residues. The CDR3, as DNA: TGCGCCAGCAGCGAGGATCCAGGGGGCATCACCGGGGAGCTGTTTTTT. Amino acids: CASSEDPGGITGELFF. Based on the CDR3 plus reference TRBV5-1 and TRBJ2-2, the full variable domain is KAGVTQTPRYLIKTRGQQVTLSCSPISGHRSVSWYQQTPGQGLQFLFEYFSETQRNKGNFPGRFSGRQFSNSRSEMNVSTLELGDSALYLCASSEDPGGITGELFFGEGSRLTVL.

The CDR3 DNA reads TGCGCCAGCAGCTTCGCGGGGGCCTCCTATAATTCACCCCTCCACTTT. It specifies CASSFAGASYNSPLHF. The chain couples TRBV5-1 to TRBJ1-6; possibly TRBD1 for D (6 bases). Between the trimmed V and J ends, which lost 2 bases and 0 bases, there was a span of 9 bases. Germline V gene data show CDR1 as SGHRS and CDR2 as YFSETQ. CDR3 length: 16 residues.

The chain combines TRBV28 with TRBJ1-1; 8 bases align to TRBD1. V was clipped by 8 bases and J by 0 bases; unmatched bases: 11. The CDR3 covers 16 residues. Per the germline V gene, CDR1 is MDHEN and CDR2 is SYDVKM. CDR3 nucleotide sequence: TGTGCCAGCTCCCGAGACAGGGGAATCCTGAACACTGAAGCTTTCTTT. Residues: CASSRDRGILNTEAFF. The whole variable domain, filled in from reference TRBV28 and TRBJ1-1, reads DVKVTQSSRYLVKRTGEKVFLECVQDMDHENMFWYRQDPGLGLRLIYFSYDVKMKEKGDIPEGYSVSREKKERFSLILESASTNQTSMYLCASSRDRGILNTEAFFGQGTRLTVV.

Regarding this clone: The sample has other DNA sequences that encode this CDR3 too. The J gene is TRBJ1-5, the V gene TRBV28; 10 positions agree with TRBD1. There are 14 residues in the CDR3. The V segment lost 6 bases and the J segment 6 bases; nucleotides outside the gene matches: 5. Looked up from germline, CDR1 is MDHEN and CDR2 is SYDVKM. The CDR3 nucleotides are TGTGCCAGCAGCCTGACAGGGGGCAGTCAGCCCCAGCATTTT. Amino acid sequence: CASSLTGGSQPQHF.

The gene calls are TRBV3-1 (or the pseudogene TRBV3-2) and TRBJ2-1, with TRBD2 identical over 7 bases. This CDR3 is built from 13 residues. V was pared by 4 bases and J by 7 bases, with 4 bases of the junction left unmatched. Germline V gene data show CDR1 as LGHDT and CDR2 as YNNKEL (reference sequence). This CDR3 is CASSLTSTNEQFF. CDR3 DNA sequence: TGTGCCAGCAGCCTGACTAGCACAAATGAGCAGTTCTTC.

This clone was recorded only once. The V and J genes are TRBV24-1 and TRBJ2-1, with 9 bases fitting TRBD1. The length of the CDR3 is 18 residues. Germline values: CDR1 KGHDR, CDR2 SFDVKD. With 4 bases clipped from V and 1 base from J, the junction kept 10 bases outside the gene matches. In nucleotides, the CDR3 is TGTGCCACCAGTGACCAAAGTCCACAGGGGGCGTCCTACAATGAGCAGTTCTTC. This gives the protein CATSDQSPQGASYNEQFF.

The chain is built from TRBV11-2 and TRBJ2-1, with 10 bases fitting TRBD2. The CDR3 spans 15 residues. V was clipped by 3 bases and J by 4 bases; unmatched bases: 3. Germline V lookup: CDR1 SGHAT, CDR2 FQNNGV. The CDR3 coding sequence is TGTGCCAGCAGCTTTACTAGCGGGAATTACAATGAGCAGTTCTTC. As protein: CASSFTSGNYNEQFF.

This chain links TRBV10-3 with TRBJ1-1, with 9 bases identical to TRBD1. Losses at the gene ends were 8 bases for V and 4 bases for J; bases not matched to a gene: 8. Germline V gene data show CDR1 as ENHRY and CDR2 as SYGVKD. The CDR3 sequence is 14 residues long. The DNA for the CDR3 is TGTGCCATCCGTCAACAGGGGGCGGGCACTGAAGCTTTCTTT. It translates to CAIRQQGAGTEAFF.

The J gene is TRBJ2-3, the V gene TRBV14; TRBD2 agrees at 9 bases. J was trimmed by 1 base and V by 6 bases; bases with no gene match: 5. The CDR3 has 15 residues. Germline CDR1 and CDR2: SGHDN and FVKESK. The CDR3, as DNA: TGTGCCAGCAGAGGCGGGAGGGAAGGCACAGATACGCAGTATTTT. Its translation is CASRGGREGTDTQYF.

The rearrangement uses TRBV5-5 and TRBJ1-1, with D possibly matching TRBD1 (5 bases). The V end was cut by 4 bases, the J end by 5 bases, with 15 bases between. The CDR3 consists of 14 residues. Germline V CDR1 and CDR2: SGHKS, YYEKEE (reference sequence). The DNA for the CDR3 is TGTGCCAGCAGCCCTTTGGGGCTACAAACTGAAGCTTTCTTT. It specifies CASSPLGLQTEAFF.

V usage is TRBV30 and J usage is TRBJ2-2; a possible D gene is TRBD2 (6 bases). CDR3 length: 12 amino acids. Germline V lookup: CDR1 GTSNPN, CDR2 SVGIG (reference sequence). V lost 5 bases to trimming and J lost 6 bases, with 10 bases between them. CDR3 loop: CAWGRLAGELFF. The CDR3 DNA sequence: TGTGCCTGGGGACGACTAGCCGGGGAGCTGTTTTTT. The whole variable domain, remainder taken from reference TRBV30 and TRBJ2-2, is SQTIHQWPATLVQPVGSPLSLECTVEGTSNPNLYWYRQAAGRGLQLLFYSVGIGQISSEVPQNLSASRPQDRQFILSSKKLLLSDSGFYLCAWGRLAGELFFGEGSRLTVL.

This clone was seen once. The chain combines TRBV25-1 with TRBJ2-5, with 12 bases identical to TRBD1. The CDR3 extends over 16 amino acids. CDR1 and CDR2 from the germline V gene are MGHDK and SYGVNS. V trimming: 1 base; J trimming: 3 bases; junction bases outside the gene matches: 3. The CDR3 DNA sequence: TGTGCCAGCAGTGAATTGGGGACAGGGGGCGAAGAGACCCAGTACTTC. Translating it yields CASSELGTGGEETQYF.

The chain employs TRBV6-6 and TRBJ1-1, with 8 nucleotides matching TRBD1. Germline trimming cut 6 bases from V and 5 bases from J; bases unmatched to any gene: 8. The CDR3 runs to 14 residues. The germline gives CDR1 MNHNY, CDR2 SVGAGI (reference sequence). Here the CDR3 reads CASRGLDRGTEAFF. The CDR3 DNA follows: TGTGCCAGCAGGGGCCTCGACAGGGGAACTGAAGCTTTCTTT.

The chain uses TRBV19 and TRBJ2-1; TRBD1 matches 9 bases. V lost 6 bases, J lost 7 bases, and 7 bases stayed unmatched. There are 14 residues in the CDR3. The germline gives CDR1 LNHDA, CDR2 SQIVND (reference sequence). The CDR3 region has the DNA TGTGCCAGTAGCCCCGGGACAGGGACGAATGAGCAGTTCTTC. It codes for CASSPGTGTNEQFF.

The chain recombines TRBV5-1 with TRBJ1-6, with D maybe TRBD1 (5 bases). The CDR3 has 16 residues. Germline values: CDR1 SGHRS, CDR2 YFSETQ. V lost 2 bases, J lost 9 bases, and 18 bases lay in between. The CDR3 protein is CASSFRRGGGISPLHF. CDR3 sequence (DNA): TGCGCCAGCAGCTTTAGAAGGGGCGGCGGGATTTCACCCCTCCACTTT.